The T cell receptor beta chain described here comes from a study of T-cell memory formation after mild COVID-19. Looking at the study overall: The two donors had largely donor-specific TCR clusters.

From the 5' RACE reads, TCRdb called clonotypes with MiXCR, one entry per CDR3 protein. The data contain about 310,000 distinct CDR3 sequences, 15% to 20% of them singletons. A remark on this clonotype: Its antigen is not identified.

Study-wide results and limits: Later expanders leaned CD4+, whereas clones that contracted between day 15 and 85 were balanced CD4/CD8.

CDR1 is SGHAT, CDR2 FQDESV, per germline (reference sequence). Trimming pared 4 bases from V and 4 bases from J, leaving 12 bases between. The CDR3 runs to 14 residues. Sequences were obtained from PBMCs or a T cell subset sorted from them (not recorded which). The receptor was isolated from a man aged 18 to 35 who had mild COVID-19 (a few samples of this study predate the infection). Cell type and time point are not known. This chain joins TRBV11-1 and TRBJ2-3, with D perhaps matching TRBD1 (6 bases). CDR3 bases: TGTGCCAGCAGCTACGACAGGAGCGCAGATACGCAGTATTTT. This translates into CASSYDRSADTQYF. Drawing the rest from reference TRBV11-1 and TRBJ2-3, the complete variable domain is EAEVAQSPRYKITEKSQAVAFWCDPISGHATLYWYRQILGQGPELLVQFQDESVVDDSQLPKDRFSAERLKGVDSTLKIQPAELGDSAMYLCASSYDRSADTQYFGPGTRLTVL.